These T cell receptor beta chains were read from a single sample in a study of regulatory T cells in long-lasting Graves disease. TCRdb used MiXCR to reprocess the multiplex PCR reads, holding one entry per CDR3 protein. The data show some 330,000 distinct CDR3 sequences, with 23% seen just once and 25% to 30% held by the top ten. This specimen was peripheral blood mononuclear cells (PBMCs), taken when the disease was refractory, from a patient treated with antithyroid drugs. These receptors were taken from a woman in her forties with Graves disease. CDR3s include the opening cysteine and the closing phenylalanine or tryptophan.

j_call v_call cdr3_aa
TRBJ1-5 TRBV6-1 CATLYDRGNQPQHF
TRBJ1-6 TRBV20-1 CSARDWQRDNSPLHF
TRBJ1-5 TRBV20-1 CSARQAEGPQPQHF
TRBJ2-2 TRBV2 CASSVLGQTGELFF
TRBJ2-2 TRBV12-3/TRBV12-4 CASRHFSTGELFF
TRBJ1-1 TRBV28 CASSEWTGPNEAFF
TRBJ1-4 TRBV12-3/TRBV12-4 CASSLRGRTRNEKLFF
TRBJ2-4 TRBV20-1 CSAQLAELGAFKNIQYF
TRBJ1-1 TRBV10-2 CASSAGATEAFF
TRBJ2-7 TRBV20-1 CSARDSGSFYEQYF
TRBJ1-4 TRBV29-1 CSAGQAPNEKLFF
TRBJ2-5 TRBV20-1 CSAREGYGPVIWAQYF
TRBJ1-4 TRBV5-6 CASSLGLGVPNEKLFF
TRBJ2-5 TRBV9 CASSLPVREEEETQYF
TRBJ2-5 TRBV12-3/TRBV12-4 CASAGPNRGETQYF
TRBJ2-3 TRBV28 CASSYLGIAGTDTQYF
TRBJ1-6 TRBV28 CASGRLTYNSPLHF
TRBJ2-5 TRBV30 CAWSGPETQYF
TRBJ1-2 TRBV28 CASRTGQGRNYGYTF
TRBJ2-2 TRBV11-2 CASREDKFLAGELFF
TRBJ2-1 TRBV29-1 CSVEEDFGNEQFF
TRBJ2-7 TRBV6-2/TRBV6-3 CATVTTGYEQYF
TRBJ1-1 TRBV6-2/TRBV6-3 CASSSFPGQGFGTEAFF
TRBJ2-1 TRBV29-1 CSVEGLPSSYNEQFF
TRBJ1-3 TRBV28 CASSRRGQPGNTIYF
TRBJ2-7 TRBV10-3 CAISESVGIPYEQYF